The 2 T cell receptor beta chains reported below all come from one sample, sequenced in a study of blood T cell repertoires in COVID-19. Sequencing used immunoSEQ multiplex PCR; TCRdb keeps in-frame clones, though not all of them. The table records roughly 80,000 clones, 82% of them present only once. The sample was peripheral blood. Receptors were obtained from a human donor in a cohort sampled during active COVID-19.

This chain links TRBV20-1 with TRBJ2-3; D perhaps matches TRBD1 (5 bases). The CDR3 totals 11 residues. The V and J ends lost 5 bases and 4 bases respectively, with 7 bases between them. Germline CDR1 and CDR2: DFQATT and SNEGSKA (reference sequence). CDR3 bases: TGCAGTGCTGTGACAGCAGATACGCAGTATTTT. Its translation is CSAVTADTQYF.

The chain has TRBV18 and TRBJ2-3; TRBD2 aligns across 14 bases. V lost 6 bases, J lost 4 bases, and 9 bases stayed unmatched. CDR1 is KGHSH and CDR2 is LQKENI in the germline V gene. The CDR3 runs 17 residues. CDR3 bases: TGTGCCAGCTCGCAGGGACTAGCGGGGGCTTCGGCAGATACGCAGTATTTT. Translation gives CASSQGLAGASADTQYF.